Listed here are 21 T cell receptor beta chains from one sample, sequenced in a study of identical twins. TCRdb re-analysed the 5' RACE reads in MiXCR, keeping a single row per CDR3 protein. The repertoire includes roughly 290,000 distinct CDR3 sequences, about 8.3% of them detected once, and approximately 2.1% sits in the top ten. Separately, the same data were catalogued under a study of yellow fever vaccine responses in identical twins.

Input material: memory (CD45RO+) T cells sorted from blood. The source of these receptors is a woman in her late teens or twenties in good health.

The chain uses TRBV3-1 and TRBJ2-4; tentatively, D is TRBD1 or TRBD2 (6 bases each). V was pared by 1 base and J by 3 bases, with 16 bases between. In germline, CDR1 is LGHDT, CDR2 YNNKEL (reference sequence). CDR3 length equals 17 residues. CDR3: CASSQVVGGGNKNIQYF. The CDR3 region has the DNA TGTGCCAGCAGCCAAGTAGTAGGAGGGGGAAACAAAAACATTCAGTACTTC.

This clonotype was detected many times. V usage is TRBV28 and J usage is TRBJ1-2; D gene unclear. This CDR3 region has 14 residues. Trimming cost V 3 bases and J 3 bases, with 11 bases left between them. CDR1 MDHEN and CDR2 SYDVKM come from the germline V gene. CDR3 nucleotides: TGTGCCAGCAGTTTTTCGAGGGATGACTATGGCTACACCTTC. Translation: CASSFSRDDYGYTF.

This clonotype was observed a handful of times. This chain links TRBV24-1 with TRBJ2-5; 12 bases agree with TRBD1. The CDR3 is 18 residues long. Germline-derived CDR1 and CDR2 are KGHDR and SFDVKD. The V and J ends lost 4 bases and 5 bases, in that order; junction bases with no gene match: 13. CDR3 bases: TGTGCCACCAGTGAGACGCCCGGGACAGGGGGCTTAGGGGAGACCCAGTACTTC. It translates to CATSETPGTGGLGETQYF.

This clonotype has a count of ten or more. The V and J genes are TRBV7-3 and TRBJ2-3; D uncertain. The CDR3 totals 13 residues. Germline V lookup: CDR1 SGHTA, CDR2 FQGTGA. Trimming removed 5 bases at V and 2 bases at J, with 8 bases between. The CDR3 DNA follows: TGTGCCAGCAGCCTATCGACCACAGATACGCAGTATTTT. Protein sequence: CASSLSTTDTQYF.

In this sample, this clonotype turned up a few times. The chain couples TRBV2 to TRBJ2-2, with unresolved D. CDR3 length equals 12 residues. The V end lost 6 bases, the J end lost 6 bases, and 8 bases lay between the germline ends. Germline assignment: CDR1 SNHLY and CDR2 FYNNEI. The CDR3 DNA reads TGTGCCAGCAGGACCCAGGCCGGGGAGCTGTTTTTT. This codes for CASRTQAGELFF.

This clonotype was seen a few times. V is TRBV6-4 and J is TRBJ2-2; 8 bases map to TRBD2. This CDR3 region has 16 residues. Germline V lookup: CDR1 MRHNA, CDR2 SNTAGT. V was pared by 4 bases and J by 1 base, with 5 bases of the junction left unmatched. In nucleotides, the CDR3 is TGTGCCAGCAGTGGGGATAGCGGGGTGAACACCGGGGAGCTGTTTTTT. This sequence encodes CASSGDSGVNTGELFF.

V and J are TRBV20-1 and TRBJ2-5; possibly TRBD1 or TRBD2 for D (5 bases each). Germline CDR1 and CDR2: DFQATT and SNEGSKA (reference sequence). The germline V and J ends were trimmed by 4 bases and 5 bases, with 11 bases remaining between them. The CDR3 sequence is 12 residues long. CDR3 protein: CSATGWDETQYF. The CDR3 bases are TGCAGTGCTACGGGATGGGACGAGACCCAGTACTTC.

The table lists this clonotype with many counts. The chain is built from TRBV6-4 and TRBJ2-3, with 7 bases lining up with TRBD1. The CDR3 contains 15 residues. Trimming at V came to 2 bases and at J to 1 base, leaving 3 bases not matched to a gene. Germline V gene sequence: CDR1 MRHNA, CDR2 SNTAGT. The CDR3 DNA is TGTGCCAGCAGTGACACTACAGGGGGCACAGATACGCAGTATTTT. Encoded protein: CASSDTTGGTDTQYF.

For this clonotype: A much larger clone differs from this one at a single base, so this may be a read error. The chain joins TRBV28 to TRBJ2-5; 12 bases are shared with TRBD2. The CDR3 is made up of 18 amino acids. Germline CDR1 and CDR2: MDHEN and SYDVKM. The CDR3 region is CAISLVRVLAGGQETQYF. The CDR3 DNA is TGTGCCATCAGTTTAGTTAGGGTGCTAGCGGGAGGGCAAGAGACCCAGTACTTC.

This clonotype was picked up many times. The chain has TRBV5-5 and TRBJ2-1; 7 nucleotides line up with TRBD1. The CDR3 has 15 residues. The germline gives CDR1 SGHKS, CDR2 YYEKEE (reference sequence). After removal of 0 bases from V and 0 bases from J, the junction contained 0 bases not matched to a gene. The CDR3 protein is CASSLGQGSYNEQFF. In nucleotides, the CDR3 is TGTGCCAGCAGCTTGGGACAGGGCTCCTACAATGAGCAGTTCTTC.

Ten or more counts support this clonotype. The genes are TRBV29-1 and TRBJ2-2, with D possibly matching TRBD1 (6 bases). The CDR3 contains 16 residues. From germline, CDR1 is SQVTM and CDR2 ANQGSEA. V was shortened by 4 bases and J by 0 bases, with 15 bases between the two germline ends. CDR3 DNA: TGCAGCGTTGCCGTACTTGGGACAACGAACACCGGGGAGCTGTTTTTT. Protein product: CSVAVLGTTNTGELFF.

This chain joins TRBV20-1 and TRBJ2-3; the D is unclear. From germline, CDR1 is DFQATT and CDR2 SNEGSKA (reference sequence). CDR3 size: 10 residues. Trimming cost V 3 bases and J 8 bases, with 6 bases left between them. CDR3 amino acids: CSASAVTQYF. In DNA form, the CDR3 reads TGCAGTGCTAGCGCCGTTACGCAGTATTTT.

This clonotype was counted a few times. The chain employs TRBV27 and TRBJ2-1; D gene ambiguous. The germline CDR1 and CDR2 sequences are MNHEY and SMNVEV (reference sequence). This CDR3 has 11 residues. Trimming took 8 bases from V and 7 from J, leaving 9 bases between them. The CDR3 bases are TGTGCCAGCGCAATCCGGAATGAGCAGTTCTTC. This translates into CASAIRNEQFF.

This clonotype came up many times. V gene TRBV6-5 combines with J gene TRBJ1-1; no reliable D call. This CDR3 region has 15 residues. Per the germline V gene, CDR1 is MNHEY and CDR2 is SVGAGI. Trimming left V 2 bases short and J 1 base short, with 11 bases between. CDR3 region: CASSYGETSNTEAFF. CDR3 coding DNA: TGTGCCAGCAGTTACGGGGAAACCTCGAACACTGAAGCTTTCTTT.

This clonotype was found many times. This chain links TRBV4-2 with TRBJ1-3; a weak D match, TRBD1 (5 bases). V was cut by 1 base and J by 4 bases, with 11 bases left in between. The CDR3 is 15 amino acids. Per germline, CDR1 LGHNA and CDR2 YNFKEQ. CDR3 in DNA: TGTGCCAGCAGCCAAGTCGGGGGACTCGGAAACACCATATATTTT. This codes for CASSQVGGLGNTIYF.

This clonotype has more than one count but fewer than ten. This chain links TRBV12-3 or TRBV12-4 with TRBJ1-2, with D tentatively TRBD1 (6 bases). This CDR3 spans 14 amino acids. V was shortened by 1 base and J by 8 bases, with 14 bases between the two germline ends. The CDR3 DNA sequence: TGTGCCAGCAGTTTAGGCCGGGGGCCGGGCGGCTACACCTTC. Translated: CASSLGRGPGGYTF.

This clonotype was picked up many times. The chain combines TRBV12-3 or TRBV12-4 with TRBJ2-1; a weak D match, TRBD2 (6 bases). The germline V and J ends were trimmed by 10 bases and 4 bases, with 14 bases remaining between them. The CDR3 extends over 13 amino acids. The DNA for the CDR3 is TGTGCCACCACTTTCGGGGGATACAATGAGCAGTTCTTC. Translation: CATTFGGYNEQFF.

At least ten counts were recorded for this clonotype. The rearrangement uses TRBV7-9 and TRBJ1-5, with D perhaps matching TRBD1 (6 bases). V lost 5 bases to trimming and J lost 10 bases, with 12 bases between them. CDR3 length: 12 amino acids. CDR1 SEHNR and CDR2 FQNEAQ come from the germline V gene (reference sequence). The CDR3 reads CASSANRDPQHF. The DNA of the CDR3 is TGTGCCAGCAGCGCAAACAGGGACCCCCAGCATTTT.

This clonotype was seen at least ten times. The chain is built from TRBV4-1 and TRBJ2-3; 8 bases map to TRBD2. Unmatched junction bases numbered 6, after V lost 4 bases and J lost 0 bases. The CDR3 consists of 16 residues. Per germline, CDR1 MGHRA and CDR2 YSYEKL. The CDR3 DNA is TGCGCCAGCAGCCTGACTAGCGTCAAAAGCACAGATACGCAGTATTTT. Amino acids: CASSLTSVKSTDTQYF.

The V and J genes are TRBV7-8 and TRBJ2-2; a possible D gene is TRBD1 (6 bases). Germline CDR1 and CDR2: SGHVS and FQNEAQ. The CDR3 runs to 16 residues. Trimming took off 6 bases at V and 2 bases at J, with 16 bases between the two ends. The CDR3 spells CASSQGGPYNTGELFF. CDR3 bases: TGTGCCAGCAGTCAAGGGGGTCCCTATAACACCGGGGAGCTGTTTTTT.

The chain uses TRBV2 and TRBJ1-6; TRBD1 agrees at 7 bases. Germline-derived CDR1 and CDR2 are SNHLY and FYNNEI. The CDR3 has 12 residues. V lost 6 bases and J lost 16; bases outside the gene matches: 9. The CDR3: CASREQGLGLHF. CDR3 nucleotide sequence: TGTGCCAGCAGGGAACAGGGGTTGGGGCTCCACTTT.